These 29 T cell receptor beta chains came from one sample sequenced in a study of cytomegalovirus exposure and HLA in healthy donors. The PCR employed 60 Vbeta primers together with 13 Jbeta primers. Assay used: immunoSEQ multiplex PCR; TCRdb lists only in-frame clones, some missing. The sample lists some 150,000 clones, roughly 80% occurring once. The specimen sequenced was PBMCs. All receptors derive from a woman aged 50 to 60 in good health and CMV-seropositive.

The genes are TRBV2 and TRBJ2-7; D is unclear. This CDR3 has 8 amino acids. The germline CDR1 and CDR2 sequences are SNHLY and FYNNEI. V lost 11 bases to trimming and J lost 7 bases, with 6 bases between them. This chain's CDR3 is CAPREQYF. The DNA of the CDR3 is TGTGCCCCCAGGGAGCAGTACTTC.

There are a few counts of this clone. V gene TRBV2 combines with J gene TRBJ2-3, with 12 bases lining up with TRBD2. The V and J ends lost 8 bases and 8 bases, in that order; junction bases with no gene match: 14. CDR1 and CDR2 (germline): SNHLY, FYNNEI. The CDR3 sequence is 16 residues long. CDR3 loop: CASSYRASGGAGTQYF. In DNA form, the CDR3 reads TGTGCCAGCTCTTATAGGGCTAGCGGGGGGGCGGGTACGCAGTATTTT.

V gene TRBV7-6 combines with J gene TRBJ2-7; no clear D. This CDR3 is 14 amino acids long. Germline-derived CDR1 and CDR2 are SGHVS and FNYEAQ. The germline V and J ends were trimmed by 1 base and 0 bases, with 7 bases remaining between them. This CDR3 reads CASSLDAVSYEQYF. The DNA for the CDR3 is TGTGCCAGCAGCTTAGACGCGGTCTCCTACGAGCAGTACTTC.

Here the CDR3 DNA reads TGTGCCAGCAGTTTTGGGACTCCCGGGGATACGCAGTATTTT. It specifies CASSFGTPGDTQYF. The chain combines TRBV27 with TRBJ2-3; D is perhaps TRBD2 (6 bases). Trimming took off 3 bases at V and 6 bases at J, with 13 bases between the two ends. Germline CDR1 is MNHEY and CDR2 is SMNVEV (reference sequence). The length of the CDR3 is 14 residues.

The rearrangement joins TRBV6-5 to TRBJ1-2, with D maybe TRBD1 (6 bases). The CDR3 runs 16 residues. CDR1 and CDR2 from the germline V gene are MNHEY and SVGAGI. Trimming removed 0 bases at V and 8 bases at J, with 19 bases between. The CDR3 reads CASSYSHQRLGAGYTF. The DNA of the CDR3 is TGTGCCAGCAGTTACTCTCACCAACGGTTGGGGGCGGGCTACACCTTC.

The DNA of the CDR3 is TGTGCCAGCAGCTCCGGGGGTTCTATGTACGAGCAGTACTTC. Its translation: CASSSGGSMYEQYF. This sequence joins TRBV6-5 and TRBJ2-7; D may be TRBD2 (6 bases). The CDR3 spans 14 residues. With 6 bases removed from V and 4 bases from J, the gap between germline ends came to 16 bases. The germline V gene has CDR1 MNHEY and CDR2 SVGAGI.

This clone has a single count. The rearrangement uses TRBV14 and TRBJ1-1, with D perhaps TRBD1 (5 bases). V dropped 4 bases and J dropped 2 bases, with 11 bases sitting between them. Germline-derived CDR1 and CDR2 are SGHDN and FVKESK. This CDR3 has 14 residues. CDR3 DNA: TGTGCCAGCAGCCGAAGCCAGGGAAACACTGAAGCTTTCTTT. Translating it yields CASSRSQGNTEAFF.

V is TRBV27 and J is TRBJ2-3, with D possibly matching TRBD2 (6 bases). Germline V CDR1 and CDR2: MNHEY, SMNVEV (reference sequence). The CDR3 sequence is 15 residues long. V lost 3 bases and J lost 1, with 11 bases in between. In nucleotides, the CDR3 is TGTGCCAGCAGTTTTTGGGCTAGCGGCACAGATACGCAGTATTTT. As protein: CASSFWASGTDTQYF.

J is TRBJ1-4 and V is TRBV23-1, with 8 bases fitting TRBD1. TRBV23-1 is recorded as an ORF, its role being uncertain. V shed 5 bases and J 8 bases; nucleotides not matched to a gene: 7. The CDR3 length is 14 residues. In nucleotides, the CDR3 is TGCGCCAGCAGTTTACAGGGGGTAGAGGAAAAACTGTTTTTT. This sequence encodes CASSLQGVEEKLFF.

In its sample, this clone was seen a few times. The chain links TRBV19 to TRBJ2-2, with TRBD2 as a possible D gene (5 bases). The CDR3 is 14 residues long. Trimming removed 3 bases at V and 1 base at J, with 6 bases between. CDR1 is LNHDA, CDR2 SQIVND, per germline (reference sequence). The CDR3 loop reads CASSIAGNTGELFF. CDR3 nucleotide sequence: TGTGCCAGTAGTATTGCGGGGAACACCGGGGAGCTGTTTTTT.

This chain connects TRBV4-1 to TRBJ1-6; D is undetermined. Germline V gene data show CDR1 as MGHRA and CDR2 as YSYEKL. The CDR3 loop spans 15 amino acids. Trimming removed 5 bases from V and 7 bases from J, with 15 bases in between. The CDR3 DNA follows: TGCGCCAGCAGCTCTGGGCTGGGAGGGAATTCACCCCTCCACTTT. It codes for CASSSGLGGNSPLHF.

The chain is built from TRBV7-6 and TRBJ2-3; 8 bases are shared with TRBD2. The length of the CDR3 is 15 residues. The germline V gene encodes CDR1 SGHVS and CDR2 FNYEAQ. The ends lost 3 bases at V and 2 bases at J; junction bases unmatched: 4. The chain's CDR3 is CASSLTGGNTDTQYF. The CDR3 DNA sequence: TGTGCCAGCAGCTTGACGGGGGGGAACACAGATACGCAGTATTTT.

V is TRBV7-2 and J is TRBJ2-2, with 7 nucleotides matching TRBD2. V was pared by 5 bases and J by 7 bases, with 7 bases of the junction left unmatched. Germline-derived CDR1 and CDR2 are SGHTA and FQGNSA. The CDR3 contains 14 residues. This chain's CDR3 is CASSPGLVDGELFF. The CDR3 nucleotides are TGTGCCAGCAGCCCAGGACTAGTTGACGGGGAGCTGTTTTTT. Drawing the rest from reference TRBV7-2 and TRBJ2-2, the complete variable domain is GAGVSQSPSNKVTEKGKDVELRCDPISGHTALYWYRQSLGQGLEFLIYFQGNSAPDKSGLPSDRFSAERTGGSVSTLTIQRTQQEDSAVYLCASSPGLVDGELFFGEGSRLTVL.

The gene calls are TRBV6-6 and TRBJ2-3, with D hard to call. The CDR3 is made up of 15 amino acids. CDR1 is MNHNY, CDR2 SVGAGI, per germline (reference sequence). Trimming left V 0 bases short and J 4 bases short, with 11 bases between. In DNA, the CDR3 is TGTGCCAGCAGTTACTCGTTTACTTTCTCAGATACGCAGTATTTT. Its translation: CASSYSFTFSDTQYF.

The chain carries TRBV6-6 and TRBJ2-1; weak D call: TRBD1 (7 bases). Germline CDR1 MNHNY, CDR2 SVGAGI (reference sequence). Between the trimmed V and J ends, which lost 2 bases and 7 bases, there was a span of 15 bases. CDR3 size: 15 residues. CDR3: CASSYPGGGVNEQFF. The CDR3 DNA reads TGTGCCAGCAGTTACCCCGGAGGGGGCGTTAATGAGCAGTTCTTC.

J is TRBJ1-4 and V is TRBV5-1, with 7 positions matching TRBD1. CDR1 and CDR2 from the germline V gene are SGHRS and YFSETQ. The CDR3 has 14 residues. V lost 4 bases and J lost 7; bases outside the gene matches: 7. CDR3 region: CASSPPGTVEKLFF. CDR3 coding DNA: TGCGCCAGCAGCCCACCCGGGACAGTTGAAAAACTGTTTTTT.

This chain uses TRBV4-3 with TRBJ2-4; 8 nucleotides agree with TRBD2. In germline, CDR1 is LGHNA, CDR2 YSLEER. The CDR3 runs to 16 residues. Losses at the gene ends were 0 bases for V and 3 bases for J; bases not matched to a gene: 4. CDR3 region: CASSQDRTSSKNIQYF. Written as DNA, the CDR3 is TGCGCCAGCAGCCAAGACAGGACTAGCAGCAAAAACATTCAGTACTTC.

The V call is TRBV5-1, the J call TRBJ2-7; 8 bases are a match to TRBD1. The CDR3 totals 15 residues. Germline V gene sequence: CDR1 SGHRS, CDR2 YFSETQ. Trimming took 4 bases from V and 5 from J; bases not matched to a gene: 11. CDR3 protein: CASSPPDRVFNEQYF. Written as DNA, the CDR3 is TGCGCCAGCAGCCCTCCGGACAGGGTGTTCAACGAGCAGTACTTC.

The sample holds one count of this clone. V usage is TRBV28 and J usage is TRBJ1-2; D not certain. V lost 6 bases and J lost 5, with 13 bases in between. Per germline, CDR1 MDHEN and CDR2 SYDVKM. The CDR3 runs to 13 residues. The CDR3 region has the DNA TGTGCCAGCAGGCCGAACTTCGGGTATGGCTACACCTTC. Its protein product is CASRPNFGYGYTF.

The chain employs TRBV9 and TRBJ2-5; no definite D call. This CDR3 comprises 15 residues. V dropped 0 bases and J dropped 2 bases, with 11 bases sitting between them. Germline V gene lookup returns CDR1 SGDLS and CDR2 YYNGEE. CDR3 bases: TGTGCCAGCAGCGTAGACGTACGGTCTCAAGAGACCCAGTACTTC. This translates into CASSVDVRSQETQYF.

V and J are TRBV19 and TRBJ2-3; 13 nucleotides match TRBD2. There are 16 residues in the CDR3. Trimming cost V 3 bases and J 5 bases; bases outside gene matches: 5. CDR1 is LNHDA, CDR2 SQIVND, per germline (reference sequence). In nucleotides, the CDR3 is TGTGCCAGTAGTATCCTCACTAGCGGGGGGGGAGATACGCAGTATTTT. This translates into CASSILTSGGGDTQYF.

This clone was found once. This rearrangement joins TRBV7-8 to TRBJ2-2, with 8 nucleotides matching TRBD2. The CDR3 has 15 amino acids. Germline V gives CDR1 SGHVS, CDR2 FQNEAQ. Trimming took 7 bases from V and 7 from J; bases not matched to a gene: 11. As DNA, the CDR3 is TGTGCCAGCACCTATCCCTCGGCGGGAGGCGGGGAGCTGTTTTTT. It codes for CASTYPSAGGGELFF.

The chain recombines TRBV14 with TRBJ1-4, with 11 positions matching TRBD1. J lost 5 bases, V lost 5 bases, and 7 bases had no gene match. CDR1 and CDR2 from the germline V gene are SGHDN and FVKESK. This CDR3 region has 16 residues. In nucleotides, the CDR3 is TGTGCCAGCAGCTACCCCGGGACAGGGGGGAATGAAAAACTGTTTTTT. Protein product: CASSYPGTGGNEKLFF.

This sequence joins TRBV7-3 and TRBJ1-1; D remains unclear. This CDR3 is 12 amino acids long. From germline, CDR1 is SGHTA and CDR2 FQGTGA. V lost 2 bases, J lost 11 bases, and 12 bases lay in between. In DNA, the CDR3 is TGTGCCAGCAGCTTATCCGGTGAGGTGGCTTTCTTT. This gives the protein CASSLSGEVAFF.

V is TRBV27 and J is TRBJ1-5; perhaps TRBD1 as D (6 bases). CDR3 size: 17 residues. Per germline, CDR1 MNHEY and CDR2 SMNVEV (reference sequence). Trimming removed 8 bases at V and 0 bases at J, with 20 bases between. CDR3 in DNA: TGTGCCAGCGCCATGGCAGGGGCCCTTGGTAGCAATCAGCCCCAGCATTTT. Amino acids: CASAMAGALGSNQPQHF.

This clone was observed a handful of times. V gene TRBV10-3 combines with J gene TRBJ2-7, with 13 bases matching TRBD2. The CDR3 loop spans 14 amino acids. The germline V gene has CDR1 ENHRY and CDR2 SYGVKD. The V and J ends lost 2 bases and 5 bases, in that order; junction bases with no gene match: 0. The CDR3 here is CAISEGLAGDEQYF. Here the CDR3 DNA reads TGTGCCATCAGTGAGGGACTAGCGGGAGACGAGCAGTACTTC.

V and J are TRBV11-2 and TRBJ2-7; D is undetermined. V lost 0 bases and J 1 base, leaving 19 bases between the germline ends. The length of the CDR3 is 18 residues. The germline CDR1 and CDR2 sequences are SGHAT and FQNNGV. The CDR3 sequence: CASSLDPLSPMRSYEQYF. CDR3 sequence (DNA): TGTGCCAGCAGCTTAGATCCCCTCTCACCTATGCGATCCTACGAGCAGTACTTC.

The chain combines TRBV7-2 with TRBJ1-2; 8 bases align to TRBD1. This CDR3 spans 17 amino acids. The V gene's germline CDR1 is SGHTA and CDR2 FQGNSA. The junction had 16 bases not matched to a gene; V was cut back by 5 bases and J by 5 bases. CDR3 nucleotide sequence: TGTGCCAGCAGCACGCGAGCCGGGACAGGTGACCAATATGGCTACACCTTC. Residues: CASSTRAGTGDQYGYTF.

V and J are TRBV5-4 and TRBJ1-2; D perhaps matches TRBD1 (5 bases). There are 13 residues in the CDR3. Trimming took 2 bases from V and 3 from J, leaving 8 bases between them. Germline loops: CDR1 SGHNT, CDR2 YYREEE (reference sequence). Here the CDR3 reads CASSFPTDYGYTF. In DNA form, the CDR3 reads TGTGCCAGCAGCTTTCCGACAGACTATGGCTACACCTTC. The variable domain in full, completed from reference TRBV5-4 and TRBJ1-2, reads ETGVTQSPTHLIKTRGQQVTLRCSSQSGHNTVSWYQQALGQGPQFIFQYYREEENGRGNFPPRFSGLQFPNYSSELNVNALELDDSALYLCASSFPTDYGYTFGSGTRLTVV.